This passage covers 2 T cell receptor beta chains from one sample sequenced in a study of spatial heterogeneity in lung cancer. Time point reported: sample taken at primary tumor resection. Without sorting, whole RNA was sequenced from tumor, nontumor lung or frozen PBMC. TCRdb passed the 5' RACE reads through MiXCR, listing each CDR3 protein once. The sample has about 50,000 distinct CDR3 sequences, 7.6% seen once. The sample here was PBMCs, taken at surgery. The origin of the receptors is a female donor with early-stage non-small cell lung cancer.

The chain carries TRBV3-1 and TRBJ2-2, with a weak D call TRBD1 (5 bases). There are 16 residues in the CDR3. CDR1 and CDR2 (germline): LGHDT, YNNKEL (reference sequence). Trimming stripped 1 base from V and 6 bases from J, with 15 bases between. CDR3 amino acids: CASSQGQGRVAGELFF. The CDR3 DNA reads as TGTGCCAGCAGCCAAGGTCAGGGTCGCGTCGCCGGGGAGCTGTTTTTT.

This clonotype was picked up a small number of times. Sequence at one end of the junction differs from germline and may be a read error. J is TRBJ1-1 and V is TRBV10-3, with a possible D match to TRBD1 (6 bases). Germline assignment: CDR1 ENHRY and CDR2 SYGVKD. This CDR3 contains 11 residues. CDR3 sequence (DNA): TGTGCCATCAGTGAGTCGGAGGACAGAAGATTT. Translation: CAISESEDRRF.